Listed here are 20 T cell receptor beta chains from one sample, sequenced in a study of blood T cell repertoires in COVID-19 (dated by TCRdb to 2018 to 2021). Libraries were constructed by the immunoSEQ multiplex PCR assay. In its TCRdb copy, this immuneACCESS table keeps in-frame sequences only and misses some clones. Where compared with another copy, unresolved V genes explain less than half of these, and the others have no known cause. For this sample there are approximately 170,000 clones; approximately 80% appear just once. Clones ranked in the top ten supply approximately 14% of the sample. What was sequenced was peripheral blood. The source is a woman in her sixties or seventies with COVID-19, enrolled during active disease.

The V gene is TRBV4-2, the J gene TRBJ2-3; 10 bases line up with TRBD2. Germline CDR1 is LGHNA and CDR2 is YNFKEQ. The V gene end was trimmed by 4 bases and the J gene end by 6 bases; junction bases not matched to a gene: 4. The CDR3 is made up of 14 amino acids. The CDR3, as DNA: TGTGCCAGCAGCCCTAGCGGGGGTGGTGATACGCAGTATTTT. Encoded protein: CASSPSGGGDTQYF.

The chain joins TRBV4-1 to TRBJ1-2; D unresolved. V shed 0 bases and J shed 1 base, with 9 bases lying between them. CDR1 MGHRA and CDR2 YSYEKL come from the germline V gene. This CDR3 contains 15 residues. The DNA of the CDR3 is TGCGCCAGCAGCCAAGATTCGGAGGGTAACTATGGCTACACCTTC. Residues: CASSQDSEGNYGYTF.

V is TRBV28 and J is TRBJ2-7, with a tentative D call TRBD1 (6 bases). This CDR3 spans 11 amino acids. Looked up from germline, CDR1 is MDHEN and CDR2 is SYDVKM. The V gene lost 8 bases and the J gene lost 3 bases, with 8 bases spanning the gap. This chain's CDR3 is CASEQGYEQYF. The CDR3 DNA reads TGTGCCAGCGAACAGGGCTACGAGCAGTACTTC.

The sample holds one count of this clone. This CDR3 reads CASSLDRANYGYTF. The CDR3, as DNA: TGTGCCAGCAGTTTAGACAGGGCTAACTATGGCTACACCTTC. The chain joins TRBV28 to TRBJ1-2; 7 bases line up with TRBD1. Germline values: CDR1 MDHEN, CDR2 SYDVKM. The CDR3 runs to 14 residues. V gave up 2 bases and J gave up 0 bases; unmatched junction bases: 0.

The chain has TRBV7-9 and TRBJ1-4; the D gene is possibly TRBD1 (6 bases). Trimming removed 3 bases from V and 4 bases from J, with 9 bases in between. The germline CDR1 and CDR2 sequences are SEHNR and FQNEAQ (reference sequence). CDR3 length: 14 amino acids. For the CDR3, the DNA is TGTGCCAGCAGCTTGGAAGGGGGTAATGAAAAACTGTTTTTT. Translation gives CASSLEGGNEKLFF.

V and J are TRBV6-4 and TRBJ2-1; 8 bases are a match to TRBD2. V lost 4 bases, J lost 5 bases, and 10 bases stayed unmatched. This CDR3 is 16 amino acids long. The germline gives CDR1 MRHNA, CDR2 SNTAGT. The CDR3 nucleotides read TGTGCCAGCAGTGCCAAAAGCGGGAGCGGCGACAATGAGCAGTTCTTC. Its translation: CASSAKSGSGDNEQFF.

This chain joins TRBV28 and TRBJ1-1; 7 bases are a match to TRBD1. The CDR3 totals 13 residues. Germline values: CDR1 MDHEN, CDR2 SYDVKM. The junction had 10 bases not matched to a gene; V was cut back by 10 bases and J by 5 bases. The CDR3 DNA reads TGTGCCACCTTGAGGAGGGGGCTAACTGAAGCTTTCTTT. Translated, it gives CATLRRGLTEAFF. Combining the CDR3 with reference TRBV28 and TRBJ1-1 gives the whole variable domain DVKVTQSSRYLVKRTGEKVFLECVQDMDHENMFWYRQDPGLGLRLIYFSYDVKMKEKGDIPEGYSVSREKKERFSLILESASTNQTSMYLCATLRRGLTEAFFGQGTRLTVV.

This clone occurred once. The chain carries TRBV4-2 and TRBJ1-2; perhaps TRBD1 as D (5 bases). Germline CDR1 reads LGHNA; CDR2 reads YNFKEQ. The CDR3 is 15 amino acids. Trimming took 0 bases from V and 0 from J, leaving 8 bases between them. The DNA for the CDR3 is TGTGCCAGCAGCCAAGAGGAGACAGCTAACTATGGCTACACCTTC. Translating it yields CASSQEETANYGYTF.

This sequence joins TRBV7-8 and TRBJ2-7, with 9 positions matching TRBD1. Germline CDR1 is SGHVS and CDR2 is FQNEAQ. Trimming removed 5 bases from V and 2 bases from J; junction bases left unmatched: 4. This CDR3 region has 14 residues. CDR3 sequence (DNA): TGTGCCAGCAGCACCCGGGACAGGGCCTACGAGCAGTACTTC. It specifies CASSTRDRAYEQYF. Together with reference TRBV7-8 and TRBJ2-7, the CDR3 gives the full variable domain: GAGVSQSPRYKVAKRGQDVALRCDPISGHVSLFWYQQALGQGPEFLTYFQNEAQLDKSGLPSDRFFAERPEGSVSTLKIQRTQQEDSAVYLCASSTRDRAYEQYFGPGTRLTVT.

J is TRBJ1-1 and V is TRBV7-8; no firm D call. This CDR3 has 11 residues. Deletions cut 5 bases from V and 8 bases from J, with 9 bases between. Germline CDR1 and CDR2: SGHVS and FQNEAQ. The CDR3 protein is CASSLREEAFF. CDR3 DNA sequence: TGTGCCAGCAGCCTTCGAGAAGAAGCTTTCTTT.

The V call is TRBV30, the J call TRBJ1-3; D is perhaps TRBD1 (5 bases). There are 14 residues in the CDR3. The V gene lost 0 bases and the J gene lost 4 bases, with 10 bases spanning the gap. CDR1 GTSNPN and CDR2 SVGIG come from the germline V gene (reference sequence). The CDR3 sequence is CAWSVKGNGNTIYF. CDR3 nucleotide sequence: TGTGCCTGGAGTGTCAAGGGGAACGGAAACACCATATATTTT.

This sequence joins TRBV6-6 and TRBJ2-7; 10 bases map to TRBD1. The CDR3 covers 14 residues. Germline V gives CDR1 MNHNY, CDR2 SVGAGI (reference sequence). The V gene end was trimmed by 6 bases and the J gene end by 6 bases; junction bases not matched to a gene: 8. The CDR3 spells CASSSGTGAGEQYF. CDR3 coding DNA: TGTGCCAGCAGCTCCGGGACAGGGGCTGGCGAGCAGTACTTC.

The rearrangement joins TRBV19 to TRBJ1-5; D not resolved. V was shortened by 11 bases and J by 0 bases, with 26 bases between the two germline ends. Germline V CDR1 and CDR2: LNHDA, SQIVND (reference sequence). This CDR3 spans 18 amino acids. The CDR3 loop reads CASQRQFGLFDSNQPQHF. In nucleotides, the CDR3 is TGTGCCTCCCAAAGACAATTTGGCCTCTTTGATAGCAATCAGCCCCAGCATTTT.

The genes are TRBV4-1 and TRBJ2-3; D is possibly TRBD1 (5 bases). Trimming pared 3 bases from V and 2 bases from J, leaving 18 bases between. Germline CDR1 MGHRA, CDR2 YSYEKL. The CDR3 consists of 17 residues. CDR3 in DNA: TGCGCCAGCAGCCACTTCGGTGGGGCTTCATTCACAGATACGCAGTATTTT. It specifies CASSHFGGASFTDTQYF.

CDR3 region: CASRLRVSGEQYV. The CDR3, as DNA: TGTGCCAGCAGGCTACGGGTGTCCGGCGAGCAGTACGTC. The chain has TRBV21-1 and TRBJ2-7; no check of the table's D call, TRBD2, against the DNA was made. TRBV21-1 is described as a pseudogene. The CDR3 extends over 13 amino acids.

DNA for the CDR3: TGTGCCAGCAGTGAAAGACAGGGGAACACCGGGGAGCTGTTTTTT. This gives the protein CASSERQGNTGELFF. The chain joins TRBV6-1 to TRBJ2-2, with 7 bases aligning to TRBD1. The CDR3 consists of 15 residues. Germline V lookup: CDR1 MNHNS, CDR2 SASEGT. The ends lost 2 bases at V and 1 base at J; junction bases unmatched: 1.

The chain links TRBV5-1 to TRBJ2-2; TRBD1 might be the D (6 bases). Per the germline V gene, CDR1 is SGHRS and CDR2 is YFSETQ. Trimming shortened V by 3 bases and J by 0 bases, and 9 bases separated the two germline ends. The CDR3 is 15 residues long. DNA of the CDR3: TGCGCCAGCAGCTGGGGGCCGGCGAACACCGGGGAGCTGTTTTTT. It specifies CASSWGPANTGELFF.

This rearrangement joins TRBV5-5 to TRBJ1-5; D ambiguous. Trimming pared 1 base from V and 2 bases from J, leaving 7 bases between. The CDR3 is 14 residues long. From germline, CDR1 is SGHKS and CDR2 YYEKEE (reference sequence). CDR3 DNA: TGTGCCAGCAGCTTGAGGGAGGGCAATCAGCCCCAGCATTTT. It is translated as CASSLREGNQPQHF.

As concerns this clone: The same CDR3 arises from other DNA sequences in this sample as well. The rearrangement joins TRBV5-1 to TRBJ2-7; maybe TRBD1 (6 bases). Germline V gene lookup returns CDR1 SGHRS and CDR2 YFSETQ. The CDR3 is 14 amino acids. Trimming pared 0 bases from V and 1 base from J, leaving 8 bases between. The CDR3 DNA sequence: TGCGCCAGCAGCTTGGGGCAGGGGTCCTACGAGCAGTACTTC. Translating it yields CASSLGQGSYEQYF.

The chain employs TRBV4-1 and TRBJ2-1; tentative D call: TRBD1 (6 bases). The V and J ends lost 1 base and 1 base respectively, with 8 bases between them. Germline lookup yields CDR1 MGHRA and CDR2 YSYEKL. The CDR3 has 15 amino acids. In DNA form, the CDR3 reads TGCGCCAGCAGCCAAGCGACAGGTTCCTACAATGAGCAGTTCTTC. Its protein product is CASSQATGSYNEQFF.